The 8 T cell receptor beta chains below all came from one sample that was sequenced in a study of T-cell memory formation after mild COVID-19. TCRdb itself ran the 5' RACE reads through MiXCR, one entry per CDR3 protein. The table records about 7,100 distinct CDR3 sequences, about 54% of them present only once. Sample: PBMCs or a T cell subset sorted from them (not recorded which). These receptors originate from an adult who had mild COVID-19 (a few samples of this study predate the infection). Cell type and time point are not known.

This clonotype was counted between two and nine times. The CDR3 here is CASGDRALTDTQYF. DNA of the CDR3: TGCGCCAGCGGGGATCGGGCCCTCACAGATACGCAGTATTTT. The V gene is TRBV5-1, the J gene TRBJ2-3; the D is unclear. Per the germline V gene, CDR1 is SGHRS and CDR2 is YFSETQ. The CDR3 sequence is 14 residues long. Trimming removed 7 bases at V and 2 bases at J, with 14 bases between.

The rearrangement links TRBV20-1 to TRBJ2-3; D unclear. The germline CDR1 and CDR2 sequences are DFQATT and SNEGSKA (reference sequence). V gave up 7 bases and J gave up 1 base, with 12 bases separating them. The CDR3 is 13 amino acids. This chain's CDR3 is CSDVIPGTDTQYF. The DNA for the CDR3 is TGCAGTGACGTAATCCCGGGCACAGATACGCAGTATTTT.

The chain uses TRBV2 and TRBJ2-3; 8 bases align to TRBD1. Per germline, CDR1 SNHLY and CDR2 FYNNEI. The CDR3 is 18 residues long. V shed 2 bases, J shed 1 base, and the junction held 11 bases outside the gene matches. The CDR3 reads CASSEIRLTGARTDTQYF. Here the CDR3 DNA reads TGTGCCAGCAGTGAAATTCGCCTGACAGGGGCCCGCACAGATACGCAGTATTTT.

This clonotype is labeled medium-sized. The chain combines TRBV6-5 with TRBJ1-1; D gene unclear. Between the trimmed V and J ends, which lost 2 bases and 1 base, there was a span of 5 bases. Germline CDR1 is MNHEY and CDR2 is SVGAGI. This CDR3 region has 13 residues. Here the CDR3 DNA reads TGTGCCAGCAGTTACCCGGGGAACACTGAAGCTTTCTTT. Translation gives CASSYPGNTEAFF.

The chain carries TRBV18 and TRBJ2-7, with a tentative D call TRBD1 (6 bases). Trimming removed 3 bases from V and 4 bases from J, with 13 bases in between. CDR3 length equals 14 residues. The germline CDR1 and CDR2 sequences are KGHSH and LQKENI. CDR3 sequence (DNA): TGTGCCAGCTCACCGACCCAAACAGGGTACGAGCAGTACTTC. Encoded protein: CASSPTQTGYEQYF. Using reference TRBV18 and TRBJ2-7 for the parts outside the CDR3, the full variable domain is NAGVMQNPRHLVRRRGQEARLRCSPMKGHSHVYWYRQLPEEGLKFMVYLQKENIIDESGMPKERFSAEFPKEGPSILRIQQVVRGDSAAYFCASSPTQTGYEQYFGPGTRLTVT.

CDR3 sequence: CASSVGSGLSTEAFF. The CDR3 DNA is TGTGCCAGCAGCGTAGGTTCAGGTTTGAGCACTGAAGCTTTCTTT. The gene calls are TRBV9 and TRBJ1-1; D is unresolved. Germline values: CDR1 SGDLS, CDR2 YYNGEE. Trimming removed 0 bases at V and 4 bases at J, with 13 bases between. The CDR3 runs 15 residues. The full variable domain, its missing parts supplied by reference TRBV9 and TRBJ1-1, is DSGVTQTPKHLITATGQRVTLRCSPRSGDLSVYWYQQSLDQGLQFLIQYYNGEERAKGNILERFSAQQFPDLHSELNLSSLELGDSALYFCASSVGSGLSTEAFFGQGTRLTVV.

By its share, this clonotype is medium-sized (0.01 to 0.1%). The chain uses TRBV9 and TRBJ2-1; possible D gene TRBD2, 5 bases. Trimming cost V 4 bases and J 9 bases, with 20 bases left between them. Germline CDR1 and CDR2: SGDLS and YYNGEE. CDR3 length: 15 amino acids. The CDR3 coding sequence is TGTGCCAGCAGCCCCGAGGGCCCCAAAAGTGGTGAGCAGTTCTTC. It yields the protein CASSPEGPKSGEQFF.

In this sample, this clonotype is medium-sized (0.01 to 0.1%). CDR3 nucleotides: TGTGCCAGCAGCCCCCTAAGCGGGGGCACAGATACGCAGTATTTT. The encoded protein is CASSPLSGGTDTQYF. This rearrangement joins TRBV7-9 to TRBJ2-3, with 7 bases matching TRBD2. Germline assignment: CDR1 SEHNR and CDR2 FQNEAQ (reference sequence). Germline trimming cut 5 bases from V and 1 base from J; bases unmatched to any gene: 6. The CDR3 spans 15 residues.